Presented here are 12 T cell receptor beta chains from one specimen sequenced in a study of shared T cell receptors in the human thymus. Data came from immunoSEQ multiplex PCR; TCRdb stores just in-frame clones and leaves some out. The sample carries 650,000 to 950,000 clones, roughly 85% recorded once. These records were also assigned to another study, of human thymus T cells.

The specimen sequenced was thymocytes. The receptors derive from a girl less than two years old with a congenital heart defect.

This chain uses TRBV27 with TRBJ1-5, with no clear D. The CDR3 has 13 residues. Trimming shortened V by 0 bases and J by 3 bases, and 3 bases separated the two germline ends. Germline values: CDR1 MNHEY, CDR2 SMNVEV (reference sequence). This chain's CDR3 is CASSLSYNQPQHF. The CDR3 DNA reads TGTGCCAGCAGTTTATCTTACAATCAGCCCCAGCATTTT.

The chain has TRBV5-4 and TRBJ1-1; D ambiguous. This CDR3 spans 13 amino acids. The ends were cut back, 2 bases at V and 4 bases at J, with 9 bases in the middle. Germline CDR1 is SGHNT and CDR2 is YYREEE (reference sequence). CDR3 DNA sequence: TGTGCCAGCAGCTTTCCGGGTACCACTGAAGCTTTCTTT. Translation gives CASSFPGTTEAFF.

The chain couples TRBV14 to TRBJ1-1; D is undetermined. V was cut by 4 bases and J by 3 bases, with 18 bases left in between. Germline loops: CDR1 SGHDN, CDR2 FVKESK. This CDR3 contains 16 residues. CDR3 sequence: CASSRRRGRVDTEAFF. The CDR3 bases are TGTGCCAGCAGCCGGCGGCGGGGTAGGGTGGACACTGAAGCTTTCTTT.

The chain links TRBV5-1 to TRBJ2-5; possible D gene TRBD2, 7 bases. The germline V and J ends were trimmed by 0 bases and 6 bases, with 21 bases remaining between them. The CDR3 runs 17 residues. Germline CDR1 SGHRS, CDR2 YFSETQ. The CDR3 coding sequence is TGCGCCAGCAGCTTGGAATCATGGGGGGGCTTCGGAAAGACCCAGTACTTC. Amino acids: CASSLESWGGFGKTQYF. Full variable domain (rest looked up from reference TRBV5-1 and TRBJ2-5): KAGVTQTPRYLIKTRGQQVTLSCSPISGHRSVSWYQQTPGQGLQFLFEYFSETQRNKGNFPGRFSGRQFSNSRSEMNVSTLELGDSALYLCASSLESWGGFGKTQYFGPGTRLLVL.

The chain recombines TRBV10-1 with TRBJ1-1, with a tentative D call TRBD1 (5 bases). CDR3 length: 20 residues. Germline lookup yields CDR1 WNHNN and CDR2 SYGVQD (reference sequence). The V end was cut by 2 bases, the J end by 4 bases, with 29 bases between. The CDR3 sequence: CASSEGYFKGKGLDLTEAFF. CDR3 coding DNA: TGCGCCAGCAGTGAGGGATATTTTAAAGGGAAGGGGCTGGACCTCACTGAAGCTTTCTTT.

CDR3 sequence reads: CASSYSGVSSNQPQHF. CDR3 nucleotides: TGTGCCAGCAGTTACTCAGGGGTTAGTAGCAATCAGCCCCAGCATTTT. This sequence joins TRBV6-5 and TRBJ1-5; TRBD1 might be the D (5 bases). V dropped 0 bases and J dropped 0 bases, with 9 bases sitting between them. The CDR3 loop spans 16 amino acids. In germline, CDR1 is MNHEY, CDR2 SVGAGI.

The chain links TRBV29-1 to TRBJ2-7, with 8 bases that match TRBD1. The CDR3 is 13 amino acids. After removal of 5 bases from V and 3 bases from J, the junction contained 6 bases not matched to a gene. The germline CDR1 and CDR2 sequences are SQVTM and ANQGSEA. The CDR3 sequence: CSVTGGPSYEQYF. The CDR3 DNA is TGCAGCGTTACAGGGGGGCCTAGCTACGAGCAGTACTTC.

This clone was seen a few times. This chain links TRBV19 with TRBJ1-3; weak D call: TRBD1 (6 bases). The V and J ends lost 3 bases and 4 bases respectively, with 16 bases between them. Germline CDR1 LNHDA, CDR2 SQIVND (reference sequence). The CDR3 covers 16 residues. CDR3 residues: CASSIGGTSPGNTIYF. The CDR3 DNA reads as TGTGCCAGTAGTATCGGGGGGACAAGTCCAGGAAACACCATATATTTT.

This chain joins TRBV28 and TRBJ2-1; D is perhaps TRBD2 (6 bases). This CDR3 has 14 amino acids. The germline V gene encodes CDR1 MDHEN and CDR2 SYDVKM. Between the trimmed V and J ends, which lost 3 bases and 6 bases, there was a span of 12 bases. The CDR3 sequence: CASSLEGRPNEQFF. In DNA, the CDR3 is TGTGCCAGCAGTTTGGAGGGGCGACCCAATGAGCAGTTCTTC.

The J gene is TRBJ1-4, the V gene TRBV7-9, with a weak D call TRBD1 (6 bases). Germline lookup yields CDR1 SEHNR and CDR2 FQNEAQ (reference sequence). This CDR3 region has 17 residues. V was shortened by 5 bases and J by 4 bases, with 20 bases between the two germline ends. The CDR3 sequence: CASSPRPGTNFNEKLFF. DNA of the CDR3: TGTGCCAGCAGCCCCCGCCCGGGGACAAATTTTAATGAAAAACTGTTTTTT.

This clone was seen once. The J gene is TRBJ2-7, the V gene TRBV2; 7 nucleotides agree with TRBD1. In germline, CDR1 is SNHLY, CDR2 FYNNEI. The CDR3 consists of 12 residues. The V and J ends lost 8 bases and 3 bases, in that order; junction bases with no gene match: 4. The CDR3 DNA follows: TGTGCCAGCGGGACAGAGTACTACGAGCAGTACTTC. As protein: CASGTEYYEQYF.

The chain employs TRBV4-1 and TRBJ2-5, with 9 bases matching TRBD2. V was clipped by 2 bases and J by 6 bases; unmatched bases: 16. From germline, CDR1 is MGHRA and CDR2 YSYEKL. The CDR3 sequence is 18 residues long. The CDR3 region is CASSQNTLLAGAGKTQYF. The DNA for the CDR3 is TGCGCCAGCAGCCAAAATACATTATTAGCGGGGGCGGGAAAGACCCAGTACTTC.